There are many counts of the clone carrying this TCR beta chain. Its antigen is unknown. Researchers amplified the TCR beta CDR3 regions from RNA transcripts. First-round RT-PCR of the TCR CDR3 relied on the HTBI primer set. TCRdb used MiXCR to reprocess the multiplex PCR reads, holding one entry per CDR3 protein. The sample yields around 340,000 distinct CDR3 sequences, roughly 15% seen once. This record belongs to a study of T cells in Graves' hyperthyroidism and ophthalmopathy. Study outcomes and limitations: The model made its ophthalmopathy prediction, and onset followed a median about 5.9 months later. Appearing also in blood were most of the thyroid clonotypes expanded above 0.001.

Orbital computed tomography, thyroid ultrasound, serum thyroxine and TRAb, and clinical symptoms together informed the diagnoses. CDR1 GTSNPN and CDR2 SVGIG come from the germline V gene (reference sequence). There are 13 residues in the CDR3. J lost 14 bases, V lost 2 bases, and 8 bases had no gene match. The chain carries TRBV30 and TRBJ1-6, with 8 bases lining up with TRBD1. Material: blood. This TCR was sampled from a woman aged 30 to 39 with Graves' hyperthyroidism that later progressed to Graves' ophthalmopathy. The CDR3 loop is CAWSQGQGATLHF. The CDR3 DNA is TGTGCCTGGAGTCAAGGACAGGGTGCGACCCTCCACTTT.